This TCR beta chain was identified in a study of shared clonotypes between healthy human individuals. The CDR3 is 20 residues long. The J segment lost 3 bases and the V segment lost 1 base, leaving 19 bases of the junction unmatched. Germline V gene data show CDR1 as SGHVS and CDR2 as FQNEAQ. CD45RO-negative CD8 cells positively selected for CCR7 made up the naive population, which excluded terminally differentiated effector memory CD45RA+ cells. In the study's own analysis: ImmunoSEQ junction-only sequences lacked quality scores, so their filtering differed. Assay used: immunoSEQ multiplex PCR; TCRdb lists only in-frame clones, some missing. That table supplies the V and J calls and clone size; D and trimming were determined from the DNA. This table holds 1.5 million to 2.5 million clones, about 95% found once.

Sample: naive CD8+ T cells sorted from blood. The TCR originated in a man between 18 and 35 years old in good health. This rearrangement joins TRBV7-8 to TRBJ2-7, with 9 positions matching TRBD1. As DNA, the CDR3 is TGTGCCAGCAGCTTAGGCACAGGGGGCCTTGGCCTAGCGCATTACTACGAGCAGTACTTC. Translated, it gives CASSLGTGGLGLAHYYEQYF.